This is a list of T cell receptor beta chains from one sample in a study of blood T cell repertoires in COVID-19. This table comes from immunoSEQ multiplex PCR, and its TCRdb copy is limited to in-frame clones, with some not included. Here the sample spans 150,000 to 200,000 clones, 82% being singletons. The sequenced material came from PBMCs or T cells enriched from blood (not recorded which). The origin of the receptors is a woman aged 55-69 years with acute COVID-19. Both conserved end residues are part of each CDR3. D genes are given only for firm matches. A row's size may be missing; if present it is once, few, many or a size class.

>TRBV9|TRBJ1-2|few|TRBD1
TGTGCCAGCAGCCCAGGACAGGGGGCGTACTATGGCTACACCTTC
CASSPGQGAYYGYTF
>TRBV7-2|TRBJ2-5|-|-
TGTGCCAGCAGCTTAGGAACGACAAGCCAAGAGACCCAGTACTTC
CASSLGTTSQETQYF
>TRBV28|TRBJ1-4|-|-
TGTGCCAGCATTACAAAAGGCGGACTGCCCGAAAAACTGTTTTTT
CASITKGGLPEKLFF
>TRBV3-1/TRBV3-2|TRBJ1-6|-|TRBD1
TGTGCCAGCAGCCCAGCGACAGGGGAGGAATCACCCCTCCACTTT
CASSPATGEESPLHF
>TRBV13|TRBJ2-7|-|TRBD1
TGTGCCAGCAGCGCGCGACTCCACAGGGGTCGGTACGAGCAGTACTTC
CASSARLHRGRYEQYF
>TRBV7-9|TRBJ2-4|-|-
TGTGCCAGCAGCTTGACTCTAATAAAAAACATTCAGTACTTC
CASSLTLIKNIQYF
>TRBV24-1|TRBJ2-3|-|-
TGTGCCACCAGTGACTCCGGACAGTCTAAGCAGTATTTT
CATSDSGQSKQYF
>TRBV24-1|TRBJ2-2|-|TRBD1
TGTGCCACCAGTGATTCCCCCCGGACAGGGAACACCGGGGAGCTGTTTTTT
CATSDSPRTGNTGELFF
>TRBV4-3|TRBJ2-4|-|TRBD2
TGCGCCAGCAGCCACAGACTAGCGGGAGCAGCCAAAAACATTCAGTACTTC
CASSHRLAGAAKNIQYF
>TRBV9|TRBJ2-5|-|TRBD2
TGTGCCAGCAGCGCCAGGGGTCTAGCGGGGGGAGAGACCCAGTACTTC
CASSARGLAGGETQYF
>TRBV6-5|TRBJ2-2|once|TRBD2
TGTGCCTGTCGGGGGGACACCGGGGAGCTGTTTTTT
CACRGDTGELFF
>TRBV5-1|TRBJ1-4|-|-
TGCGCCAGCAGCTTGGGCAGGGTAGGGGAAAAACTGTTTTTT
CASSLGRVGEKLFF
>TRBV18|TRBJ1-4|-|-
TGTGCCAGCTCACCAGGAGCTGGAGAAAAACTGTTTTTT
CASSPGAGEKLFF
>TRBV21-1|TRBJ2-3|-|-
TGTGCCAGCAGCAAGGGAGCCAGCACAGATACGCAGTATTTT
CASSKGASTDTQYF
>TRBV19|TRBJ1-5|-|TRBD1
TGTGCCAGTAGTCGGACAGGAGTTGGTCATCAGCCCCAGCATTTT
CASSRTGVGHQPQHF
>TRBV6-1|TRBJ1-2|-|-
TGTGCCAGCAGTGCCTGGGGGGGAGGGGAAAACTATGGCTACACCTTC
CASSAWGGGENYGYTF
>TRBV9|TRBJ1-2|-|TRBD1
TGTGCCAGCAGCGTTGCCACCTCCCGGACAGGGTGGGATGGCTACACCTTC
CASSVATSRTGWDGYTF
>TRBV6-2/TRBV6-3|TRBJ2-2|-|-
TGTGCCAGCAGTTACCGGGGCCTAGCGTTGAACACCGGGGAGCTGTTTTTT
CASSYRGLALNTGELFF
>TRBV5-1|TRBJ2-1|-|-
TGCGCCAGCAGCTTGCAGGGGAACAATGAGCAGTTCTTC
CASSLQGNNEQFF
>TRBV11-2|TRBJ2-7|-|TRBD2
TGTGCCAGCAGCCTGGGGGGGGTCTACGAGCAGTACTTC
CASSLGGVYEQYF
>TRBV30|TRBJ1-3|-|-
TGTGCCTGGAGAGACAGCTTTGGAAACACCATATATTTT
CAWRDSFGNTIYF
>TRBV12-3/TRBV12-4|TRBJ1-1|many|-
TGTGCCAGCAGTTCGCCAGGTGAAGCTTTCTTT
CASSSPGEAFF
>TRBV9|TRBJ1-1|-|TRBD1
TGTGCCAGCAGCGTAGGGACCCCGGGACAGGGGGCGCGGAACACTGAAGCTTTCTTT
CASSVGTPGQGARNTEAFF
>TRBV11-3|TRBJ2-1|-|-
TGTGCCAGCAGCTCCGGACTGCCGGGCAATGAGCAGTTCTTC
CASSSGLPGNEQFF
>TRBV9|TRBJ2-5|-|-
TGTGCCAGCAGCGACGGGGGAGAGGAGACCCAGTACTTC
CASSDGGEETQYF
>TRBV24-1|TRBJ1-5|-|-
TGTGCCACCAGTGACCCCCCGGGGGATCAGCCCCAGCATTTT
CATSDPPGDQPQHF
>TRBV19|TRBJ2-3|-|TRBD1
TGTGCCAGTAGTATAGGGGGAGGACAGGGAGAAGATACGCAGTATTTT
CASSIGGGQGEDTQYF
>TRBV15|TRBJ1-1|-|-
TGTGCCACCAGCACTCGAGGGAGGGGCTCTGAAGCTTTCTTT
CATSTRGRGSEAFF
>TRBV5-1|TRBJ1-1|once|-
TGCGCCAGCAGCGGAAGCGGGGGAAACACTGAAGCTTTCTTT
CASSGSGGNTEAFF
>TRBV29-1|TRBJ2-4|-|TRBD2
TGCAGCGTCCGTGGGACTAGCGGGAACTGGCTAGCCAAAAACATTCAGTACTTC
CSVRGTSGNWLAKNIQYF
>TRBV5-6|TRBJ1-4|-|TRBD1
TGTGCCAGCAGCCCTAGACAGGGCTCAACTAATGAAAAACTGTTTTTT
CASSPRQGSTNEKLFF
>TRBV9|TRBJ2-1|-|-
TGTGCCAGCAGCGTAGAGTCCCAGGGAAGTCCCCACGAGCAGTTCTTC
CASSVESQGSPHEQFF
>TRBV5-5|TRBJ1-2|-|-
TGTGCCAGCAGCTTGGCTGCAGCTAACTATGGCTACACCTTC
CASSLAAANYGYTF
>TRBV5-1|TRBJ1-1|-|TRBD1
TGCGCCAGCAGCTTTTCCGCCAGGGGGTACACTGAAGCTTTCTTT
CASSFSARGYTEAFF
>TRBV30|TRBJ2-3|-|-
TGTGCCTGGAGTGGAGGAGGGCTGGATACGCAGTATTTT
CAWSGGGLDTQYF
>TRBV7-7|TRBJ1-5|once|TRBD1
TGTGCCAGCAGCTTCCGACAGGGCCCCTACAATCAGCCCCAGCATTTT
CASSFRQGPYNQPQHF
>TRBV3-1/TRBV3-2|TRBJ2-5|-|-
TGTGCCAGCAGCACACAAGGGGGGACCCAGTACTTC
CASSTQGGTQYF
>TRBV3-1/TRBV3-2|TRBJ1-2|-|-
TGTGCCAGCAGCGTCCCTGCAGGCTATGGCTACACCTTC
CASSVPAGYGYTF
>TRBV19|TRBJ1-4|few|TRBD1
TGTGCCAGTAGGAGGGGGCAGCTTAATGAAAAACTGTTTTTT
CASRRGQLNEKLFF
>TRBV15|TRBJ1-5|-|-
TGTGCCACCAGCAGAGATCAAGGGGGGGTTGAGCCCCAGCATTTT
CATSRDQGGVEPQHF
>TRBV30|TRBJ2-5|-|-
TGTGCCTGGAGATCCGGAGGGGAGACCCAGTACTTC
CAWRSGGETQYF
>TRBV2|TRBJ1-5|-|-
TGTGCCAGCCGGGTTTCGGGGGATCAGCCCCAGCATTTT
CASRVSGDQPQHF
>TRBV3-1/TRBV3-2|TRBJ1-3|-|-
TGTGCCAGCAGCCGTAATTTTGGACAGCGGAATCCTCCGGCCTCTGGAAACACCATATATTTT
CASSRNFGQRNPPASGNTIYF
>TRBV10-3|TRBJ2-3|-|TRBD1
TGTGCCATCAGGGGACAGGGTGCCACAGATACGCAGTATTTT
CAIRGQGATDTQYF
>TRBV4-1|TRBJ1-1|-|-
TGCGCCAGCAGCCAGTGGTCAACAGGGATCACTGAAGCTTTCTTT
CASSQWSTGITEAFF
>TRBV5-8|TRBJ2-5|-|TRBD1
TGTGCCAGCAGCGGACAGGGTAGGGGCCTCCAAGAGACCCAGTACTTC
CASSGQGRGLQETQYF
>TRBV6-5|TRBJ1-4|-|TRBD1
TGTGCCAGCAGTTATCAGGGGGCTCAGGAAGAAAAACTGTTTTTT
CASSYQGAQEEKLFF
>TRBV6-6|TRBJ1-3|-|TRBD1
TGTGCCAGCAGTATTGGACAGGGAGCCATATATTTT
CASSIGQGAIYF
>TRBV10-1|TRBJ2-1|-|TRBD2
TGCGCCAGCAGTGAGCTAGCGGGAGAATCCTACAATGAGCAGTTCTTC
CASSELAGESYNEQFF
>TRBV5-1|TRBJ2-3|-|TRBD2
TGCGCCAGCAGCTTAGCGGGGGGGCACACAGATACGCAGTATTTT
CASSLAGGHTDTQYF
>TRBV19|TRBJ1-4|-|-
TGTGCCAGTAGTGGAGGAGTAACTAATGAAAAACTGTTTTTT
CASSGGVTNEKLFF
>TRBV7-2|TRBJ2-3|-|-
TGTGCCAGCAGCTTAGTTGGCGGGAACACAGATACGCAGTATTTT
CASSLVGGNTDTQYF
>TRBV3-1/TRBV3-2|TRBJ2-7|-|TRBD1
TGTGCCAGCAGCCTAACTTGGGACAGCTCCTACGAGCAGTACTTC
CASSLTWDSSYEQYF
>TRBV7-2|TRBJ1-4|-|TRBD1
TGTGCCAGCAGTTATACCGGGACAGGGAATGAAAAACTGTTTTTT
CASSYTGTGNEKLFF
>TRBV5-1|TRBJ2-3|-|TRBD2
TGCGCCAGCAGCTCCCATTCGACTAGCGGGGTCACAGATACGCAGTATTTT
CASSSHSTSGVTDTQYF
>TRBV2|TRBJ2-3|-|-
TGTGCCAGCAATAGACAGAGCCCAGATACGCAGTATTTT
CASNRQSPDTQYF
>TRBV19|TRBJ2-6|-|-
TGTGCCAGCCAGGGACGGGGACTCTCTGGGGCCAACGTCCTGACTTTC
CASQGRGLSGANVLTF
>TRBV5-4|TRBJ1-1|-|-
TGTGCCAGCAGCTTGGAAGTTAGCCTGAAAGGTGAAGCTTTCTTT
CASSLEVSLKGEAFF
>TRBV3-1/TRBV3-2|TRBJ2-1|-|-
TGTGCCAGCAGCCGAACTGATCTGTACAATGAGCAGTTCTTC
CASSRTDLYNEQFF
>TRBV7-2|TRBJ2-7|-|TRBD2
TGTGCCAGCAGCTTAGGACTAGCGGGAGAAGGCGAGCAGTACTTC
CASSLGLAGEGEQYF